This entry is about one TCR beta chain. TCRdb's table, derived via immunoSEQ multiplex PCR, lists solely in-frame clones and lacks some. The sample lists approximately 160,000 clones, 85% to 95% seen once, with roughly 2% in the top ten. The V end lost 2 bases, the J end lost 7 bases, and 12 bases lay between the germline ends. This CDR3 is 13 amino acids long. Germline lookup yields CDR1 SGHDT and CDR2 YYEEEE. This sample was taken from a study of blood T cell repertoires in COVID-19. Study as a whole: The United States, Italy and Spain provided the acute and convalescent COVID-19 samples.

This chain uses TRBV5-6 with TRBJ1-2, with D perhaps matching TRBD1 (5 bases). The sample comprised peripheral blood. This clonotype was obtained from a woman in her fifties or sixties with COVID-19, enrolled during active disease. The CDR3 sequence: CASSFSRAPGYTF. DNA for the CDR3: TGTGCCAGCAGCTTTAGCAGGGCACCTGGCTACACCTTC.